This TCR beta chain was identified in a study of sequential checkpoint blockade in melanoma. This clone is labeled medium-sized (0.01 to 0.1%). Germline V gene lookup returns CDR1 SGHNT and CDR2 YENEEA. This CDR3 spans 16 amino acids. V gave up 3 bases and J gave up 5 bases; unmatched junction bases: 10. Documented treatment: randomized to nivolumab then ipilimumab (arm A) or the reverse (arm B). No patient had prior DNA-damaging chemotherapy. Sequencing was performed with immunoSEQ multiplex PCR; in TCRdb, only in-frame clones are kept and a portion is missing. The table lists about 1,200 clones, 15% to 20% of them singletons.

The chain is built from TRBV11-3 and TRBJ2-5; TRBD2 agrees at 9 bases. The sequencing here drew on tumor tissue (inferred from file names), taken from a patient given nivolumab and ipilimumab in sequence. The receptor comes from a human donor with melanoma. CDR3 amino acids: CASSFRLRGGVETQYF. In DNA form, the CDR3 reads TGTGCCAGCAGCTTCCGCTTGCGGGGGGGCGTGGAGACCCAGTACTTC.